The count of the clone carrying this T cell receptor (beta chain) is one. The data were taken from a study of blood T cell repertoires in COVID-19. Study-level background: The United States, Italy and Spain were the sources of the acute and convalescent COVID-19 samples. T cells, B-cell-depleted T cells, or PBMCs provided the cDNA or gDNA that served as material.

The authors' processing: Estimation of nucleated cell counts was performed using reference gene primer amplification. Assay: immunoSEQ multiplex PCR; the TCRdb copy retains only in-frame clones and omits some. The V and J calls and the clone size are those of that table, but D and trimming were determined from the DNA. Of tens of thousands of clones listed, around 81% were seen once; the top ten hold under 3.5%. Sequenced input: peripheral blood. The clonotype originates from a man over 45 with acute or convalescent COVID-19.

CDR3 protein: CASSPRPDRYQETQYF. In DNA, the CDR3 is TGTGCCAGCAGCCCCCGTCCCGACAGGTACCAAGAGACCCAGTACTTC. This chain uses TRBV7-2 with TRBJ2-5; possible D gene TRBD1, 6 bases. CDR1 and CDR2 (germline): SGHTA, FQGNSA. The V end was cut by 5 bases, the J end by 0 bases, with 16 bases between. CDR3 length: 16 residues.